The rows below give T cell receptor beta chains drawn from one sample of a study of early T cells in non-severe SARS-CoV-2 infection. MiXCR, run by TCRdb on the 5' RACE reads, gives a single entry per CDR3 protein. Seen here are 60,000 to 75,000 distinct CDR3 sequences, roughly 12% observed once, and the top ten hold under 1.5%. The source was whole blood, collected at baseline. The receptor source for this set is an adult who was a healthcare worker with PCR-confirmed SARS-CoV-2 infection or an uninfected control (not recorded which). CDR3s include the opening cysteine and the closing phenylalanine or tryptophan. D genes are given only for firm matches. Rows may omit the clone size; those that give it use once, few, many or a size class.

v_call,cdr3_length,d_call,clone_size,j_call,cdr3_nt,cdr3_aa
TRBV18,18,TRBD2,few,TRBJ2-7,TGTGCCAGCTCACCTCCGGGACTAGCGGGGGGGAGCTCCTACGAGCAGTACTTC,CASSPPGLAGGSSYEQYF
TRBV6-6,14,.,many,TRBJ1-2,TGTGCCGCCAGAATTGTGGGGGTCGGCTATGGCTACACCTTC,CAARIVGVGYGYTF
TRBV6-2/TRBV6-3,15,.,.,TRBJ1-6,TGTGCCAGCAGTTACGGGAGGCCGTCTAATTCACCCCTCCACTTT,CASSYGRPSNSPLHF
TRBV7-6,15,.,.,TRBJ2-3,TGTGCCAGCAGCTTCTTGGGGGAAAGCACAGATACGCAGTATTTT,CASSFLGESTDTQYF
TRBV18,13,.,.,TRBJ1-4,TGTGCCAGCTCACCAGGCGCCGGTGAAAAACTGTTTTTT,CASSPGAGEKLFF
TRBV5-1,17,.,few,TRBJ2-1,TGCGCCAGCAGCTTGCTGGCCCTAGTTAGGAGATACAATGAGCAGTTCTTC,CASSLLALVRRYNEQFF
TRBV2,14,.,many,TRBJ2-1,TGTGCCAGCAGTGAAAGGGGCTCCTACAATGAGCAGTTCTTC,CASSERGSYNEQFF
TRBV3-1,13,TRBD1,.,TRBJ2-5,TGTGCCAGCAGCTTACAGGGGACGGAGACCCAGTACTTC,CASSLQGTETQYF
TRBV28,16,TRBD1,few,TRBJ2-7,TGTGCCAGCAGTTCCACGGACAGGGGGGATTCCTACGAGCAGTACTTC,CASSSTDRGDSYEQYF
TRBV6-2/TRBV6-3,11,.,.,TRBJ1-1,TGTGCCAGCAGTTATGGGGGGCCGGCTTTCTTT,CASSYGGPAFF
TRBV11-2,19,TRBD2,few,TRBJ2-1,TGTGCCAGCAGCCCCCCGGGGGGACTAGCGGGGGGGCCTGGCAATGAGCAGTTCTTC,CASSPPGGLAGGPGNEQFF
TRBV12-3/TRBV12-4,18,.,many,TRBJ1-4,TGTGCCAGCTCTCCCCTCTGGGCCCCCCAACTCGATTGGGAAAAACTGTTTTTT,CASSPLWAPQLDWEKLFF
TRBV9,14,TRBD1,few,TRBJ2-1,TGTGCCAGCAGCGCAGGGACAGTATACAATGAGCAGTTCTTC,CASSAGTVYNEQFF
TRBV6-5,18,.,.,TRBJ1-1,TGTGCCAGCAGTAAAAACAGGGCCTCGGTGCCGACGAACACTGAAGCTTTCTTT,CASSKNRASVPTNTEAFF
TRBV5-1,17,.,.,TRBJ2-7,TGCGCCAGCAGCTTGATACTTGGACCGAAGGGGTACTACGAGCAGTACTTC,CASSLILGPKGYYEQYF
TRBV12-3/TRBV12-4,17,.,.,TRBJ1-3,TGTGCCAGCAGTTTAGCTCGGACCTTCGGGTATGGAAACACCATATATTTT,CASSLARTFGYGNTIYF
TRBV11-2,15,TRBD2,.,TRBJ2-5,TGTGCCAGCAGCCAGACTAGCCGTTCTCGAGAGACCCAGTACTTC,CASSQTSRSRETQYF
TRBV20-1,15,.,.,TRBJ2-3,TGCAGTGCTAGAGATTTGATTTCTAGCACAGATACGCAGTATTTT,CSARDLISSTDTQYF
TRBV7-9,15,.,.,TRBJ2-4,TGTGCCAGCAGCTTAGTCCAGGGAGCCAAAAACATTCAGTACTTC,CASSLVQGAKNIQYF
TRBV28,14,.,few,TRBJ2-7,TGTGCCAGCAGATCCCGGCTCTTCTCCTACGAGCAGTACTTC,CASRSRLFSYEQYF
TRBV5-8,15,.,.,TRBJ2-3,TGTGCCAGCCTAGGACTATCGGGAAGTGGAGATACGCAGTATTTT,CASLGLSGSGDTQYF
TRBV6-4,18,TRBD2,many,TRBJ2-3,TGTGCCAGCAGTGACTCAAACCTCGGACTAGTTGGCCCAGATACGCAGTATTTT,CASSDSNLGLVGPDTQYF
TRBV7-2,16,TRBD1,.,TRBJ1-3,TGTGCCAGCAGCGGACAGGGTGCGTTCGGTGGAAACACCATATATTTT,CASSGQGAFGGNTIYF
TRBV2,16,TRBD2,.,TRBJ2-7,TGTGCCAGCAGTGGGTTAGCGGGGGGACCCTCCTACGAGCAGTACTTC,CASSGLAGGPSYEQYF
TRBV15,17,.,few,TRBJ2-1,TGTGCCACCAGCAGAGATCAGAGGGCCAGGAGGGACAATGAGCAGTTCTTC,CATSRDQRARRDNEQFF
TRBV12-3/TRBV12-4,11,.,.,TRBJ1-1,TGTGCCAGCATTCTTCAAGGGGCGGCTTTCTTT,CASILQGAAFF
TRBV5-1,16,.,.,TRBJ2-5,TGCGCCAGCAGCTTGGATCGGGGGGCCGCCGGAGAGACCCAGTACTTC,CASSLDRGAAGETQYF
TRBV2,13,.,.,TRBJ1-5,TGTGCCAGCAGCCATCCGGTAGGTCAGCCCCAGCATTTT,CASSHPVGQPQHF
TRBV28,14,.,few,TRBJ1-5,TGTGCCAGCAGTGTCCCGGGGTCAAATCAGCCCCAGCATTTT,CASSVPGSNQPQHF
TRBV29-1,11,TRBD1,.,TRBJ1-1,TGCAGCGTTGAACAGGGGGTGGAAGCTTTCTTT,CSVEQGVEAFF
TRBV29-1,12,.,.,TRBJ2-5,TGCAGCGTCCGGACAGATCAAGAGACCCAGTACTTC,CSVRTDQETQYF
TRBV7-9,14,.,.,TRBJ2-5,TGTGCCAGCAGCTCCCAGGGTTACGGGCAGACCCAGTACTTC,CASSSQGYGQTQYF
TRBV11-2,15,.,.,TRBJ2-3,TGTGCCAGCAGCTCCCCGGGACTTAACACAGATACGCAGTATTTT,CASSSPGLNTDTQYF
TRBV5-1,14,.,.,TRBJ2-5,TGCGCCAGCAGCTTGGACGTCGGAGGGGAGACCCAGTACTTC,CASSLDVGGETQYF
TRBV7-6,15,.,many,TRBJ2-7,TGTGCCAGCAGCCCCAGTACAGGGAGCTCCTACGAGCAGTACTTC,CASSPSTGSSYEQYF
TRBV12-3/TRBV12-4,11,.,few,TRBJ2-7,TGTGCCAGCAGTTTTTTTGAAGAGCAGTACTTC,CASSFFEEQYF
TRBV7-8,17,TRBD2,few,TRBJ2-1,TGTGCCACCGGGCGAGCTAGCGGGAGTGGTTCAGTGGATGAGCAGTTCTTC,CATGRASGSGSVDEQFF
TRBV29-1,12,TRBD1,once,TRBJ1-4,TGCAGCGCGGGACAGGGGAGAGAAAAACTGTTTTTT,CSAGQGREKLFF
TRBV28,15,.,.,TRBJ1-2,TGTGCCAGCAGTTTGCAAAAGCCACAGGTCGATGGCTACACCTTC,CASSLQKPQVDGYTF
TRBV3-1,16,TRBD2,.,TRBJ2-3,TGTGCCAGCAGCCAAGCCAATCGACTAGCGGGAGATACGCAGTATTTT,CASSQANRLAGDTQYF
TRBV18,16,TRBD1,.,TRBJ1-6,TGTGCCAGCTCACCGGGGACAGGGAGATCCAATTCACCCCTCCACTTT,CASSPGTGRSNSPLHF
TRBV4-1,15,.,.,TRBJ1-3,TGCGCCAGCAGCCAAGAAGCCACGTCTGGAAACACCATATATTTT,CASSQEATSGNTIYF
TRBV7-6,15,.,many,TRBJ2-7,TGTGCCAGCAGCCTAGCGGTGGGGACACTCTACGAGCAGTACTTC,CASSLAVGTLYEQYF
TRBV6-1,14,.,few,TRBJ1-5,TGTGCCAGCAGTGAAGCTCTATTAAATCAGCCCCAGCATTTT,CASSEALLNQPQHF
TRBV28,11,.,.,TRBJ1-4,TGTGCCAGCATGGGTAATGAAAAACTGTTTTTT,CASMGNEKLFF
TRBV9,13,.,.,TRBJ1-2,TGTGCCAGCAGCGTAACCGCGGACTATGGCTACACCTTC,CASSVTADYGYTF
TRBV9,14,TRBD2,.,TRBJ2-3,TGTGCCAGCAGCACTAGCGGAAGCACAGATACGCAGTATTTT,CASSTSGSTDTQYF
TRBV5-1,16,.,.,TRBJ1-6,TGCGCCAGCAGCTTGGGGACGAGCTCCTATAATTCACCCCTCCACTTT,CASSLGTSSYNSPLHF
TRBV2,13,TRBD1,few,TRBJ2-5,TGTGCCAGCAGCGGACAGGGGATTAAGACCCAGTACTTC,CASSGQGIKTQYF
TRBV19,16,.,.,TRBJ2-1,TGTGCCAGTAGTACTAAGTTGCAGACCTCCTACAATGAGCAGTTCTTC,CASSTKLQTSYNEQFF
TRBV28,17,TRBD2,.,TRBJ2-1,TGTGCCAGCAGAAGAACGTTCAAGACTAGCGGGACCTATGAGCAGTTCTTC,CASRRTFKTSGTYEQFF
TRBV13,13,.,many,TRBJ2-7,TGTGCCAGCAGCTTAGCTGGGGTAGACGAGCAGTACTTC,CASSLAGVDEQYF
TRBV7-8,16,.,.,TRBJ2-2,TGTGCCAGCACCTCCCTTGGACCTTCGAACACCGGGGAGCTGTTTTTT,CASTSLGPSNTGELFF
TRBV20-1,12,.,many,TRBJ2-1,TGCAGTGCTAGGGGAAGGGAGTATGAGCAGTTCTTC,CSARGREYEQFF